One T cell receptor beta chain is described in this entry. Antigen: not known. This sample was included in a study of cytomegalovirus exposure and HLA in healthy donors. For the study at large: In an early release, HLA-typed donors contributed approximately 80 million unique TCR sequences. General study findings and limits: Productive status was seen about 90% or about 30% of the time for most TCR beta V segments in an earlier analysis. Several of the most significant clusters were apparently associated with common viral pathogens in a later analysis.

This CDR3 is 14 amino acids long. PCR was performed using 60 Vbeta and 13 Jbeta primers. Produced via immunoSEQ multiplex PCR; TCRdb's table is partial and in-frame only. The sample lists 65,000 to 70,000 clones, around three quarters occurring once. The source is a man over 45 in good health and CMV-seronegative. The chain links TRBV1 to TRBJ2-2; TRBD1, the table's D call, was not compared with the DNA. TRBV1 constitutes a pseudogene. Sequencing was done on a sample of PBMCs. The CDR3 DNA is TGCACCAGCAGCCTATCTGACAGAACCGGGGAGCTGTTTTTT. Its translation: CTSSLSDRTGELFF.